This paragraph covers one T cell receptor (beta chain) sequence. The target of this receptor is not known. No quality values exist for individual bases; no much larger clone is one base distant. This entry belongs to a study (dated by TCRdb to between 2020 and 2023). Beyond this particular receptor, the publication reports: According to the authors, more investigation is needed, including longitudinal sampling and evaluation of a control group.

Survey-level sequencing on the immunoSEQ platform was used to profile TCR beta chain repertoires. Concerning the study's data processing: Repertoire diversity was measured with the inverse Simpson index, and CDR3 amino acid length spectratypes and V-J pairing frequencies were compared. Clonotypes specific to SARS-CoV-2, CMV, influenza A and EBV were annotated by matching TCR beta CDR3 sequences against VDJdb. Sourced from immuneACCESS, this table was stored by TCRdb with only in-frame sequences that have V and J called. A share of the clones is absent; for the studies checked, an unresolved V gene accounts for under half, and the remainder has no known explanation. That table gives V, J and clone size, and the DNA gave D and trimming. Here the sample has 68,000 or so clones; around 93% occur a single time. The top ten clonotypes cover roughly 4.5% of the sample. PBMCs were isolated from peripheral blood, and genomic DNA from unsorted PBMCs was used for TCR beta sequencing.

This receptor was obtained from a man aged 40-49 years with rheumatoid arthritis. Source material: PBMCs.

The CDR3 corresponds to CASSPQGNYGYTF. The DNA sequence follows: TGTGCCAGCAGCCCACAGGGTAACTATGGCTACACCTTC. The sequence joins TRBV27 to TRBJ1-2; 6 matching bases give a weak D call of TRBD1. The CDR3, cysteine through phenylalanine, is 13 amino acids long. Kept here is only the CDR3 DNA, which spans 39 bases and is read in frame from base 1. Trimming costs V 6 bases and J 1 base, and their ends lie 9 bases apart. The germline V gene encodes CDR1 MNHEY and CDR2 SMNVEV (reference sequence).